This T cell receptor (beta chain) was identified in a study of T cells after yellow fever vaccination. Template switching by 5'RACE produced TCR cDNA, adding a universal primer site and UMIs. TCRdb ran MiXCR on the 5' RACE reads and lists one entry per CDR3 protein. The table has some 250,000 distinct CDR3 sequences, 6% to 7.5% seen once. This clonotype was found many times. The TCR comes from a man aged 30-40 years who received the YFV17D yellow fever vaccine. The sample here was CD4+ T cells sorted from PBMCs, taken 15 days after the yellow fever booster vaccination.

CDR3: CASSQATGGGEKLFF. Written as DNA, the CDR3 is TGTGCCAGCAGCCAAGCAACAGGGGGCGGTGAAAAACTGTTTTTT. The chain uses TRBV4-2 and TRBJ1-4; 9 nucleotides agree with TRBD1. Germline values: CDR1 LGHNA, CDR2 YNFKEQ. V lost 1 base and J lost 7; bases outside the gene matches: 4. The CDR3 sequence is 15 residues long.